A selection of T cell receptor beta chains follows, all from one sample in a study of blood T cell repertoires in COVID-19. Profiled with immunoSEQ multiplex PCR; TCRdb holds only in-frame clones, not every one. The table has roughly 80,000 clones, approximately 89% seen once; the top ten hold approximately 1.8%. Material: peripheral blood. These receptors were obtained from a woman in her sixties with acute or convalescent COVID-19. Both conserved end residues are part of each CDR3. D genes are given only for firm matches. Part of the rows lack a size; the others show once, few, many or a class for expanded clones.

D gene	V gene	clone size	J gene	CDR3 protein	CDR3 DNA
TRBD2	TRBV4-2	NA	TRBJ2-1	CASSQDSQEAGGGEQFF	TGTGCCAGCAGCCAAGACTCACAGGAAGCGGGAGGGGGTGAGCAGTTCTTC
TRBD1	TRBV2	NA	TRBJ2-2	CASSGTGGTAGELFF	TGTGCCAGCAGTGGGACAGGGGGCACAGCCGGGGAGCTGTTTTTT
TRBD1	TRBV7-9	NA	TRBJ2-2	CASRDRDTGELFF	TGTGCCAGCCGAGACAGGGACACCGGGGAGCTGTTTTTT
NA	TRBV5-6	NA	TRBJ1-5	CASRIGDQPQHF	TGTGCCAGCAGAATAGGGGATCAGCCCCAGCATTTT
NA	TRBV28	NA	TRBJ1-4	CASSLFLRDLGIEKLFF	TGTGCCAGCAGTTTATTTCTTCGGGATCTAGGGATCGAAAAACTGTTTTTT
NA	TRBV7-2	NA	TRBJ2-1	CASSLMRVSGQFF	TGTGCCAGCAGCTTAATGCGGGTATCGGGGCAGTTCTTC
NA	TRBV6-2/TRBV6-3	NA	TRBJ2-7	CASSLLVYEQYF	TGTGCCAGCAGCCTACTAGTGTACGAGCAGTACTTC
TRBD2	TRBV28	NA	TRBJ2-7	CASRWSIAGPKGGSSYEQYF	TGTGCCAGCAGGTGGTCCATAGCGGGGCCGAAGGGGGGTAGCTCCTACGAGCAGTACTTC
NA	TRBV27	NA	TRBJ1-4	CASSPTHEGWGPGNEKLFF	TGTGCCAGCAGTCCCACCCACGAGGGTTGGGGGCCGGGGAATGAAAAACTGTTTTTT
NA	TRBV19	NA	TRBJ2-2	CASSIDRTGELFF	TGTGCCAGTAGTATAGACCGGACAGGGGAGCTGTTTTTT
TRBD1	TRBV28	NA	TRBJ2-7	CASTSSGTGRYEQYF	TGTGCCAGCACGAGCTCCGGGACAGGGAGGTACGAGCAGTACTTC
NA	TRBV15	NA	TRBJ1-4	CATSRQRATEKLFF	TGTGCCACCAGCAGACAGAGGGCTACTGAAAAACTGTTTTTT
NA	TRBV10-3	few	TRBJ2-2	CAAGRDPNTGELFF	TGTGCTGCGGGGCGGGACCCCAACACCGGGGAGCTGTTTTTT
NA	TRBV13	NA	TRBJ1-6	CASSYQGPSGSPLHF	TGTGCCAGCAGCTATCAGGGGCCGAGCGGTTCACCCCTCCACTTT
TRBD2	TRBV18	NA	TRBJ2-7	CASSLLAEAYEQYF	TGTGCCAGCTCACTACTAGCGGAAGCTTACGAGCAGTACTTC
TRBD2	TRBV10-3	NA	TRBJ2-3	CAISESSGGGSDTQYF	TGTGCCATCAGTGAGTCTAGCGGGGGTGGCTCAGATACGCAGTATTTT
NA	TRBV28	NA	TRBJ1-1	CATRDELAFF	TGTGCCACCCGTGATGAGCTCGCTTTCTTT
NA	TRBV7-9	NA	TRBJ2-5	CASSLDWQETQYF	TGTGCCAGCAGCTTAGACTGGCAAGAGACCCAGTACTTC
NA	TRBV5-4	NA	TRBJ1-6	CASSTGTTGSPLHF	TGTGCCAGCAGTACCGGGACAACAGGGTCACCCCTCCACTTT
TRBD1	TRBV28	NA	TRBJ1-2	CASSLPTGGGYGYTF	TGTGCCAGCAGTCTCCCGACAGGGGGCGGTTATGGCTACACCTTC
TRBD2	TRBV2	NA	TRBJ2-3	CASSQVAGGLTDTQYF	TGTGCCAGCAGTCAAGTGGCGGGGGGGCTCACAGATACGCAGTATTTT
NA	TRBV7-9	NA	TRBJ1-1	CASSLAGGGEAFF	TGTGCCAGCAGCTTAGCGGGCGGAGGTGAAGCTTTCTTT
TRBD2	TRBV6-6	NA	TRBJ2-1	CASSPGTSGGAIYNEQFF	TGTGCCAGCAGTCCGGGGACTAGCGGGGGGGCAATCTACAATGAGCAGTTCTTC
NA	TRBV5-1	NA	TRBJ1-1	CASSLGQEFEAFF	TGCGCCAGCAGCTTGGGACAGGAATTCGAAGCTTTCTTT
TRBD2	TRBV30	NA	TRBJ2-1	CAWSVRGRLANEQFF	TGTGCCTGGAGTGTACGAGGGAGACTAGCCAATGAGCAGTTCTTC
TRBD2	TRBV11-2	NA	TRBJ2-1	CASSLDLSSGMVYNEQFF	TGTGCCAGCAGCTTAGATCTGTCTAGCGGGATGGTGTACAATGAGCAGTTCTTC
TRBD2	TRBV29-1	NA	TRBJ2-3	CSVGGLADSTDTQYF	TGCAGCGTTGGGGGACTAGCGGATAGCACAGATACGCAGTATTTT
TRBD1	TRBV7-9	NA	TRBJ1-2	CASSFSDRVTF	TGTGCCAGCAGCTTTTCAGACAGGGTCACCTTC
NA	TRBV2	NA	TRBJ1-1	CASKLTGVSTEAFF	TGTGCCAGCAAGTTGACTGGCGTGAGTACTGAAGCTTTCTTT
TRBD1	TRBV12-3/TRBV12-4	NA	TRBJ1-5	CASRQGASQPQHF	TGTGCCAGCAGACAGGGGGCATCTCAGCCCCAGCATTTT
NA	TRBV5-1	once	TRBJ2-1	CASSLLLAGRNEQFF	TGCGCCAGCAGCTTGTTGCTCGCGGGGAGGAATGAGCAGTTCTTC